This T cell receptor (beta chain) is from a study of blood T cell repertoires in COVID-19. In this sample, this clone turned up a few times. The study recruited exposed participants who had met a COVID-19 case within 2 weeks before entry. Produced via immunoSEQ multiplex PCR; TCRdb's table is partial and in-frame only. The table has more than 200,000 clones, roughly 88% seen once. Germline CDR1 and CDR2: MGHRA and YSYEKL. Trimming removed 2 bases from V and 12 bases from J; junction bases left unmatched: 12. This CDR3 contains 15 residues. The chain uses TRBV4-1 and TRBJ2-7; 11 bases match TRBD2. This sequence was found in a woman in her twenties or thirties who had been exposed to COVID-19. The material sequenced was PBMCs or T cells enriched from blood (not recorded which). In nucleotides, the CDR3 is TGCGCCAGCAGCCAACCTGGGACTAGCGGATATAGGCGGTACTTC. This gives the protein CASSQPGTSGYRRYF.